This entry features one T cell receptor beta chain sequence. These data originate in a study of T cell changes during pregnancy in multiple sclerosis. With 1 base clipped from V and 2 bases from J, the junction kept 2 bases outside the gene matches. In germline, CDR1 is LNHDA, CDR2 SQIVND (reference sequence). The CDR3 consists of 16 residues. Sequencing used immunoSEQ multiplex PCR; TCRdb keeps in-frame clones, though not all of them. The sample lists around 34,000 clones, approximately 90% occurring once. The V and J genes are TRBV19 and TRBJ2-6; 7 positions match TRBD2. The TCR originated in a female donor with multiple sclerosis, enrolled in a pregnancy study. The sample was CD8+ T cells from peripheral blood mononuclear cells, taken in the first trimester of pregnancy. CDR3 protein: CASSIGTRAGANVLTF. CDR3 coding DNA: TGTGCCAGTAGTATAGGGACTAGGGCTGGGGCCAACGTCCTGACTTTC.